This entry features one TCR beta chain sequence. Its antigen specificity is not known. The sample holds no much larger clone one base away, and base qualities are not on file. Whole blood was collected in K2EDTA tubes by collaborating institutions according to the institutions' own protocols. For TCRbeta analysis, collaborators shipped samples in one of three forms: frozen whole blood, isolated PBMCs, or DNA extracted from either of those sample types. This entry is derived from a study of blood T cell repertoires in COVID-19 (dated by TCRdb to 2020 to 2022). With regard to the full study: The collaborator samples originated in the United States, Italy and Spain and spanned the acute and convalescent phases of COVID-19. Sample metadata almost always included a de-identified subject ID, COVID-19 status, age in years and sex. The material from the prospective study consisted of cDNA or gDNA derived from T cells, B-cell-depleted T cells, or PBMCs. The samples were drawn from two sources: the first 160 participants of the ongoing ImmuneRACE study, and 1,200 or so subjects contributed by 6 global collaborators. HLA class I and class II types, where available, came from metadata supplied by the sample provider rather than from assay-based typing. The repertoires were released in a freely available public database intended as a resource for research on the immune response to SARS-CoV-2. The dataset comprised deeply sampled blood TCRbeta repertoires from subjects exposed to, actively infected with, or recovered from COVID-19. Overall results and qualifications from the work: The amount of clinical and demographic metadata varied by source and participant and was provided uncurated.

The immunoSEQ Assay, a bias-controlled multiplex PCR, was used to amplify TCRbeta CDR3 regions from genomic DNA. On the authors' methods: Within the assay, amplification of reference gene primers was used to estimate how many nucleated cells each sample contained. Sequence reads were collapsed and filtered to measure the absolute abundance of every unique TCRbeta CDR3 rearrangement. For each sample, productive Simpson clonality was calculated by taking the square root of Simpson's diversity index across productive rearrangements. This is the immuneACCESS table as TCRdb keeps it, with only in-frame sequences that have V and J called. A part of the clones is gone; compared with another copy, unresolved V genes explain less than half, and the rest is unexplained. The V and J calls and clone size are taken from that table; D and trimming were inferred from the DNA. The sample yields roughly 30,000 clones; roughly 89% were counted once. The top ten constitute over 40% of the sample.

A distance of 20 bases separates the germline ends of V and J, which lose 5 bases and 0 bases respectively. CDR1 and CDR2, looked up from the germline V gene (reference sequence), are LNHDA and SQIVND. The cysteine opens and the phenylalanine closes a CDR3 of 18 amino acids. Only CDR3 DNA is held: 54 bases, read in frame from base 1. This receptor chain uses TRBV19 and TRBJ1-3, with TRBD1 perhaps the D gene, on 5 matching bases. This TCR came from a human donor with acute or convalescent COVID-19. The donor label of this sample is uncertain. The sequenced material came from peripheral blood. The CDR3 is CASSSSTPDRLSGNTIYF. The nucleotide sequence is TGTGCCAGTAGTTCTTCTACACCAGACAGACTCTCTGGAAACACCATATATTTT.